What follows are 2 T cell receptor beta chains derived from one specimen sequenced in a study of blood T cell repertoires in COVID-19 (dated by TCRdb to 2019 to 2021). Libraries came from the immunoSEQ multiplex PCR assay. TCRdb holds this immuneACCESS table with in-frame rearrangements only. Some clones are missing; in checked studies, unresolved V genes explain under half, and the rest has no known cause. The sample includes approximately 200,000 clones, with 80% to 85% observed a single time. About 2.1% of the sample is held by the ten biggest clonotypes. Sequenced material: peripheral blood. These receptors were collected from an older woman with acute or convalescent COVID-19.

The chain has TRBV2 and TRBJ1-2; TRBD1 agrees at 7 bases. The germline gives CDR1 SNHLY, CDR2 FYNNEI. Unmatched junction bases numbered 11, after V lost 2 bases and J lost 5 bases. The CDR3 consists of 16 residues. This CDR3 reads CASSENEGANMYGYTF. The CDR3, as DNA: TGTGCCAGCAGTGAAAACGAGGGGGCTAATATGTATGGCTACACCTTC. Based on the CDR3 plus reference TRBV2 and TRBJ1-2, the full variable domain is EPEVTQTPSHQVTQMGQEVILRCVPISNHLYFYWYRQILGQKVEFLVSFYNNEISEKSEIFDDQFSVERPDGSNFTLKIRSTKLEDSAMYFCASSENEGANMYGYTFGSGTRLTVV.

V gene TRBV3-1 (or the pseudogene TRBV3-2) combines with J gene TRBJ1-1; TRBD1 is a possible D gene (5 bases). The V end lost 7 bases, the J end lost 4 bases, and 19 bases lay between the germline ends. Germline CDR1 and CDR2: LGHDT and YNNKEL (reference sequence). This CDR3 region has 15 residues. DNA for the CDR3: TGTGCCAGCACCCCGAAATGGGGCACTCTCACTGAAGCTTTCTTT. Residues: CASTPKWGTLTEAFF.